The present TCR beta chain was sequenced within a study of cytomegalovirus exposure and HLA in healthy donors. The study's findings and limits: In a later analysis, TCR beta V- and J-gene trimming was associated with a missense DCLRE1C variant.

With respect to this clone: Its antigen is not identified.

The PCR ran on 60 Vbeta and 13 Jbeta primers. The repertoire was sequenced with immunoSEQ multiplex PCR; TCRdb's copy has only in-frame clones and lacks some. The sample lists about 110,000 clones; about 90% were seen once. The sequence derives from a man aged 35-49 years in good health and CMV-seronegative. Sequenced sample: PBMCs.

The DNA for the CDR3 is TGTGCCAGCAGATCCGGGACAGGGGGCGAAAAACTGTTTTTT. Translation gives CASRSGTGGEKLFF. The gene calls are TRBV28 and TRBJ1-4, with 12 bases matching TRBD1. The CDR3 loop spans 14 amino acids. Germline CDR1 reads MDHEN; CDR2 reads SYDVKM. The V gene end was trimmed by 6 bases and the J gene end by 8 bases; junction bases not matched to a gene: 4.